The TCR beta chain described here comes from a study of T-cell reconstitution after alpha-beta-depleted transplantation in children (dated by TCRdb to between 2015 and 2016). For the study in its entirety: Using TCR repertoire profiling, the study quantitatively followed how T-cell immune reconstitution unfolded in children after TCRalphabeta/CD19-depleted allogeneic hematopoietic cell transplantation. Broad study findings and their caveats: The high TCRbeta diversity at day 60 in some patients was ascribed to recipient T cells and intrathymic progenitors that had survived conditioning. Over subsequent months, a decline in hyperexpanded clone frequencies was noted, and after one year, T-cell counts and TCRbeta diversity were mostly ascribed to newly produced T cells. The apparently early alphabetaT-cell count recovery about two months after transplant was reportedly dependent on only several hundred rapidly expanded clones derived from non-depleted graft cells.

From cysteine to phenylalanine, the CDR3 is 15 amino acids long. Of all the DNA, just the CDR3 is kept, 45 bases in frame from base 1. CDR1 and CDR2 (SGHRS, YFSETQ) derive from the germline V gene. V is cut back by 3 bases and J by 2 bases, with 6 bases in the junction unmatched. The treatment or condition tag for this specimen amounts to: allogeneic hematopoietic cell transplantation with graft depleted of TCRalphabeta T cells and CD19 B cells. TCRalphabeta/CD19-depleted allogeneic hematopoietic cell grafts were given to the transplant recipients, all of whom were children. This clonotype came up a few times. What this receptor recognizes is not known. Base qualities are not at hand, and no much larger clone is one base apart. Library creation used PCR. The sequencer was an Illumina HiSeq 2500. Molecular barcoding was employed in the preparation of TCR libraries, with unique molecular identifiers being used to normalize TCRbeta repertoire quantification. The public reads were quality trimmed at Q25 with fastp and then assembled into clones with MiXCR by TCRdb, keeping productive beta chains. Merged by CDR3 protein, the rows form single entries marked with the most common genes and DNA. A total of 250,000 to 400,000 distinct CDR3 sequences appear in this sample, around 25% of them only once. The ten largest clones represent 10% to 11% of the sample.

The sequence derives from a male patient between 10 and 17 years old who had a stem cell transplant for acute lymphoblastic leukemia, so the T cells may come from the graft donor. The sequence joins TRBV5-1 to TRBJ2-3; TRBD1 agrees with 7 junctional bases. Sequencing used PBMCs, mostly from graft donor cells, obtained 180 days after TCRalphabeta/CD19-depleted stem cell transplant. The bases read TGCGCCAGCAGCTCCACAGGGGTTTTCACAGATACGCAGTATTTT. The translation is CASSSTGVFTDTQYF.